This entry lists 31 T cell receptor beta chains sequenced from one sample in a study of cytotoxic CD8 clonotypes in ibrutinib-treated CLL. The table came from immunoSEQ multiplex PCR; TCRdb's copy has only in-frame clones and leaves some out. This table has some 200,000 clones, 72% appearing once. Sample: PBMCs, taken after 24 months of ibrutinib treatment. These receptor sequences come from a human donor with chronic lymphocytic leukemia.

V usage is TRBV15 and J usage is TRBJ2-1; either TRBD1 or TRBD2 may fit D (5 bases each). Deletions cut 0 bases from V and 15 bases from J, with 15 bases between. Germline V gives CDR1 LNHNV, CDR2 YYDKDF (reference sequence). The CDR3 sequence is 13 residues long. The CDR3 here is CATSRDPGTPLFF. CDR3 in DNA: TGTGCCACCAGCAGAGATCCGGGGACCCCTTTGTTCTTC.

The chain has TRBV30 and TRBJ1-5, with no clear D. This CDR3 comprises 13 residues. Trimming shortened V by 4 bases and J by 5 bases, and 12 bases separated the two germline ends. The germline CDR1 and CDR2 sequences are GTSNPN and SVGIG (reference sequence). The CDR3 DNA is TGTGCCTGGACAGCTCGGGGAGATCAGCCCCAGCATTTT. It codes for CAWTARGDQPQHF.

The chain joins TRBV27 to TRBJ2-7, with D hard to call. CDR3 size: 11 residues. Germline V gene lookup returns CDR1 MNHEY and CDR2 SMNVEV (reference sequence). V lost 6 bases, J lost 0 bases, and 3 bases lay in between. For the CDR3, the DNA is TGTGCCAGCAGGAGCTCCTACGAGCAGTACTTC. This encodes CASRSSYEQYF.

This chain connects TRBV30 to TRBJ1-5; D is unclear. The V gene lost 0 bases and the J gene lost 0 bases, with 6 bases spanning the gap. CDR1 GTSNPN and CDR2 SVGIG come from the germline V gene (reference sequence). CDR3 length: 14 amino acids. This chain's CDR3 is CAWSVSLSNQPQHF. For the CDR3, the DNA is TGTGCCTGGAGTGTTTCCCTTAGCAATCAGCCCCAGCATTTT.

J is TRBJ1-1 and V is TRBV10-3; tentatively, D is TRBD1 (5 bases). The CDR3 contains 12 residues. V was trimmed by 10 bases and J by 1 base, leaving 10 bases between them. The germline V gene has CDR1 ENHRY and CDR2 SYGVKD. CDR3 in amino acids: CASRDGNTEAFF. In nucleotides, the CDR3 is TGTGCCAGCCGGGACGGGAACACTGAAGCTTTCTTT.

V is TRBV5-1 and J is TRBJ2-7; 12 bases map to TRBD2. The trim removed 3 bases at V and 2 bases at J, leaving 12 bases unmatched. Germline V gene sequence: CDR1 SGHRS, CDR2 YFSETQ. The CDR3 extends over 18 amino acids. CDR3 region: CASSYGLAGPHITYEQYF. CDR3 coding DNA: TGCGCCAGCAGCTACGGACTAGCGGGACCACACATAACCTACGAGCAGTACTTC.

The chain carries TRBV27 and TRBJ2-1; 11 nucleotides match TRBD2. The CDR3 is 15 amino acids. CDR1 is MNHEY, CDR2 SMNVEV, per germline (reference sequence). With 7 bases clipped from V and 4 bases from J, the junction kept 6 bases outside the gene matches. Here the CDR3 reads CASTTGTSGYNEQFF. The DNA for the CDR3 is TGTGCCAGCACCACCGGGACTAGCGGTTACAATGAGCAGTTCTTC.

The chain combines TRBV13 with TRBJ1-2; D call uncertain. Trimming left V 5 bases short and J 3 bases short, with 13 bases between. Germline V gives CDR1 PRHDT, CDR2 FYEKMQ (reference sequence). CDR3 size: 14 residues. CDR3 sequence: CASSPPDRYYGYTF. For the CDR3, the DNA is TGTGCCAGCAGCCCCCCAGACCGTTACTATGGCTACACCTTC.

This clone was picked up one time. The chain couples TRBV7-7 to TRBJ2-5; 7 bases line up with TRBD1. Germline CDR1 SSHAT, CDR2 FNYEAQ (reference sequence). The CDR3 has 13 amino acids. V lost 5 bases and J lost 5; bases outside the gene matches: 5. CDR3 in amino acids: CASSITGAETQYF. The CDR3, as DNA: TGTGCCAGCAGCATTACAGGGGCGGAGACCCAGTACTTC.

The rearrangement uses TRBV11-3 and TRBJ2-7, with a possible D match to TRBD1 (5 bases). Trimming left V 6 bases short and J 3 bases short, with 18 bases between. The germline CDR1 and CDR2 sequences are SGHNT and YENEEA. The CDR3 has 15 residues. The CDR3 DNA follows: TGTGCCAGCAGTCCAGGGTATGGCTCTAACTACGAGCAGTACTTC. Amino acids: CASSPGYGSNYEQYF.

V and J are TRBV28 and TRBJ2-7; TRBD2 matches at 10 bases. The CDR3 length is 15 residues. Per germline, CDR1 MDHEN and CDR2 SYDVKM. V lost 5 bases to trimming and J lost 7 bases; unmatched junction nucleotides: 11. CDR3 sequence (DNA): TGTGCCAGCAGTCGCCTAGCGGGAGACCTGTATGAGCAGTACTTC. Translated: CASSRLAGDLYEQYF.

This sequence joins TRBV18 and TRBJ2-3; no reliable D call. This CDR3 region has 15 residues. The V end lost 0 bases, the J end lost 6 bases, and 13 bases lay between the germline ends. CDR1 and CDR2 from the germline V gene are KGHSH and LQKENI. CDR3 in amino acids: CASSPPVLTRDTQYF. The CDR3 coding sequence is TGTGCCAGCTCACCACCGGTCCTGACTCGGGATACGCAGTATTTT.

V gene TRBV7-6 combines with J gene TRBJ2-1, with TRBD1 identical over 7 bases. V lost 1 base to trimming and J lost 4 bases; unmatched junction nucleotides: 4. The germline gives CDR1 SGHVS, CDR2 FNYEAQ. The CDR3 consists of 15 residues. Here the CDR3 DNA reads TGTGCCAGCAGCTTAGATCAGGGGGTATACAATGAGCAGTTCTTC. Its protein is CASSLDQGVYNEQFF.

This clone was observed a few times. The rearrangement links TRBV2 to TRBJ1-2, with unresolved D. V lost 6 bases, J lost 4 bases, and 15 bases lay in between. Germline V gives CDR1 SNHLY, CDR2 FYNNEI. The CDR3 length is 14 residues. The CDR3 reads CASSRFTFLYGYTF. The CDR3, as DNA: TGTGCCAGCAGCAGATTTACCTTCCTCTATGGCTACACCTTC.

V usage is TRBV15 and J usage is TRBJ2-3; 12 nucleotides align to TRBD1. The CDR3 sequence is 20 residues long. Germline V gene data show CDR1 as LNHNV and CDR2 as YYDKDF (reference sequence). The junction had 12 bases not matched to a gene; V was cut back by 0 bases and J by 2 bases. The CDR3 bases are TGTGCCACCAGCAGAGATAGGGTGGGACAGGGGGCAGTCTTCACAGATACGCAGTATTTT. This sequence encodes CATSRDRVGQGAVFTDTQYF.

This clone occurred a few times. CDR3 loop: CAIRDRDETQYF. The CDR3 nucleotides read TGTGCCATCAGGGACAGGGACGAGACCCAGTACTTC. The rearrangement links TRBV10-3 to TRBJ2-5; 8 positions agree with TRBD1. There are 12 residues in the CDR3. Germline CDR1 is ENHRY and CDR2 is SYGVKD. The V and J ends lost 6 bases and 5 bases, in that order; junction bases with no gene match: 2.

This rearrangement joins TRBV7-8 to TRBJ2-7; D is uncertain. Trimming took 2 bases from V and 6 from J, leaving 8 bases between them. Germline V CDR1 and CDR2: SGHVS, FQNEAQ. The CDR3 is made up of 12 amino acids. The DNA for the CDR3 is TGTGCCAGCAGCTTACCCCGTAGCGAGCAGTACTTC. It translates to CASSLPRSEQYF.

This clone was seen a few times. The V gene is TRBV28, the J gene TRBJ1-5, with 9 bases identical to TRBD1. Germline assignment: CDR1 MDHEN and CDR2 SYDVKM. This CDR3 is built from 16 residues. Trimming at V came to 5 bases and at J to 3 bases, leaving 8 bases not matched to a gene. In DNA, the CDR3 is TGTGCCAGCAGTCCGCCGGGACAGGGCGCCAATCAGCCCCAGCATTTT. Amino acid sequence: CASSPPGQGANQPQHF.

CDR3 DNA sequence: TGCGCCAGCAGCTTAGGGGCAACTAATGAAAAACTGTTTTTT. Protein product: CASSLGATNEKLFF. The V gene is TRBV5-1, the J gene TRBJ1-4; a weak D match, TRBD1 (5 bases). Looked up from germline, CDR1 is SGHRS and CDR2 is YFSETQ. There are 14 residues in the CDR3. The V end was cut by 2 bases, the J end by 0 bases, with 5 bases between.

The chain couples TRBV30 to TRBJ1-3, with a possible D match to TRBD1 (6 bases). V lost 3 bases to trimming and J lost 3 bases, with 12 bases between them. The CDR3 has 14 residues. In germline, CDR1 is GTSNPN, CDR2 SVGIG (reference sequence). CDR3 protein: CAWRVGDIGNTIYF. CDR3 nucleotide sequence: TGTGCCTGGAGGGTGGGGGACATTGGAAACACCATATATTTT. Variable domain in full (rest from reference TRBV30 and TRBJ1-3): SQTIHQWPATLVQPVGSPLSLECTVEGTSNPNLYWYRQAAGRGLQLLFYSVGIGQISSEVPQNLSASRPQDRQFILSSKKLLLSDSGFYLCAWRVGDIGNTIYFGEGSWLTVV.

This clone came up once. The V call is TRBV7-3, the J call TRBJ2-1, with D tentatively TRBD2 (6 bases). Germline V lookup: CDR1 SGHTA, CDR2 FQGTGA. The V end lost 2 bases, the J end lost 2 bases, and 13 bases lay between the germline ends. This CDR3 is 16 amino acids long. The DNA for the CDR3 is TGTGCCAGCAGCTTAGTCCGGACTACAGCCTACAATGAGCAGTTCTTC. This translates into CASSLVRTTAYNEQFF.

The V call is TRBV5-4, the J call TRBJ2-1, with TRBD1 identical over 12 bases. Germline-derived CDR1 and CDR2 are SGHNT and YYREEE (reference sequence). This CDR3 region has 15 residues. The junction had 7 bases not matched to a gene; V was cut back by 3 bases and J by 9 bases. The CDR3: CASSSGTGGRVEQFF. CDR3 DNA sequence: TGTGCCAGCAGCTCCGGGACAGGGGGCAGGGTTGAGCAGTTCTTC.

The rearrangement uses TRBV21-1 and TRBJ2-1; the table's TRBD1 call for D was not verified on the DNA. TRBV21-1 is a documented pseudogene. The CDR3 has 13 residues. The CDR3 is CASSTRPGAEQFF. CDR3 in DNA: TGTGCCAGCAGCACCCGGCCTGGGGCTGAGCAGTTCTTC.

This chain joins TRBV10-1 and TRBJ1-1; D gene unclear. Trimming left V 9 bases short and J 1 base short, with 12 bases between. The CDR3 is made up of 13 amino acids. Germline values: CDR1 WNHNN, CDR2 SYGVQD (reference sequence). This chain's CDR3 is CARTPSKNTEAFF. CDR3 nucleotide sequence: TGCGCCAGAACCCCCAGTAAGAACACTGAAGCTTTCTTT.

J is TRBJ2-1 and V is TRBV29-1; the match to TRBD2 covers 13 bases. There are 14 residues in the CDR3. The V segment lost 2 bases and the J segment 6 bases; nucleotides outside the gene matches: 1. CDR1 and CDR2 (germline): SQVTM, ANQGSEA. The CDR3 DNA sequence: TGCAGCGTTGAACGACTAGCGGGAGGCAATGAGCAGTTCTTC. Protein: CSVERLAGGNEQFF.

The chain joins TRBV29-1 to TRBJ2-7, with D perhaps assigned TRBD1 or TRBD2 (5 bases each). The CDR3 is 14 residues long. Trimming left V 2 bases short and J 1 base short, with 12 bases between. Germline V gene data show CDR1 as SQVTM and CDR2 as ANQGSEA. This CDR3 reads CSVEPGPQSYEQYF. The DNA of the CDR3 is TGCAGCGTTGAACCGGGGCCGCAATCCTACGAGCAGTACTTC.

This clone occurred a few times. The chain combines TRBV30 with TRBJ1-5; tentative D call: TRBD1 (6 bases). With 4 bases removed from V and 5 bases from J, the gap between germline ends came to 12 bases. The CDR3 has 13 residues. The germline V gene has CDR1 GTSNPN and CDR2 SVGIG (reference sequence). The CDR3: CAWTNRADQPQHF. DNA for the CDR3: TGTGCCTGGACTAACAGGGCCGATCAGCCCCAGCATTTT.

The J gene is TRBJ2-1, the V gene TRBV28; D remains unclear. Trimming removed 6 bases at V and 4 bases at J, with 7 bases between. The germline V gene encodes CDR1 MDHEN and CDR2 SYDVKM. The CDR3 is 12 amino acids. The CDR3: CASSKVYNEQFF. The DNA of the CDR3 is TGTGCCAGCAGCAAAGTGTACAATGAGCAGTTCTTC.

The chain combines TRBV7-2 with TRBJ2-7; D possibly corresponds to TRBD1 (7 bases). V lost 5 bases and J 6 bases, leaving 8 bases between the germline ends. The germline V gene encodes CDR1 SGHTA and CDR2 FQGNSA. The CDR3 loop spans 11 amino acids. CDR3 residues: CASSQGGEQYF. The CDR3 DNA is TGTGCCAGCAGCCAGGGGGGCGAGCAGTACTTC.

This chain uses TRBV2 with TRBJ2-3, with a tentative D call TRBD2 (5 bases). Germline-derived CDR1 and CDR2 are SNHLY and FYNNEI. The ends were cut back, 5 bases at V and 3 bases at J, with 15 bases in the middle. This CDR3 is built from 15 residues. The CDR3 region is CASSTVLTSTDTQYF. The DNA of the CDR3 is TGTGCCAGCAGTACCGTCCTTACTAGTACAGATACGCAGTATTTT. The variable domain in full, with the rest retrieved from reference TRBV2 and TRBJ2-3, is EPEVTQTPSHQVTQMGQEVILRCVPISNHLYFYWYRQILGQKVEFLVSFYNNEISEKSEIFDDQFSVERPDGSNFTLKIRSTKLEDSAMYFCASSTVLTSTDTQYFGPGTRLTVL.

The gene calls are TRBV5-4 and TRBJ2-3; 10 bases line up with TRBD1. This CDR3 comprises 16 residues. Germline loops: CDR1 SGHNT, CDR2 YYREEE (reference sequence). Trimming took 0 bases from V and 3 from J; bases not matched to a gene: 4. The CDR3 coding sequence is TGTGCCAGCAGCTTGGGTGAGGGACAGGGGACAGATACGCAGTATTTT. Translated, it gives CASSLGEGQGTDTQYF.